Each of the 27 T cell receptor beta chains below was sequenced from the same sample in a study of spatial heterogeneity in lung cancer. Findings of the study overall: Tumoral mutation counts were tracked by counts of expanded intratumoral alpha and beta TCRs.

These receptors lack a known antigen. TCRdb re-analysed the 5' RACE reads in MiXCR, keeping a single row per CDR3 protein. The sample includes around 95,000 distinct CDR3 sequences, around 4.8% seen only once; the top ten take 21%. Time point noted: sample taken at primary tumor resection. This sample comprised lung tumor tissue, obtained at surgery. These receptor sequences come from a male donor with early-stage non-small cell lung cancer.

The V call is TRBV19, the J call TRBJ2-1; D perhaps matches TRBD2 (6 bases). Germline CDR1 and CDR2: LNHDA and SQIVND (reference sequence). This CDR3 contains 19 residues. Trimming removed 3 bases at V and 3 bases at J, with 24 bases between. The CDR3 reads CASSIHGGTPGSLYNEQFF. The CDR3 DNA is TGTGCCAGTAGTATTCATGGCGGGACTCCTGGGTCCCTCTACAATGAGCAGTTCTTC.

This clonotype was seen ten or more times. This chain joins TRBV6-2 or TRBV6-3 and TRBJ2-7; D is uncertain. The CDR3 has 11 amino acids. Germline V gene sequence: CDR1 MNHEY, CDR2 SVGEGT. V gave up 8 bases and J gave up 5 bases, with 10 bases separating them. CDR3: CASSPYNEQYF. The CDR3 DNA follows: TGTGCCAGCTCCCCCTATAACGAGCAGTACTTC.

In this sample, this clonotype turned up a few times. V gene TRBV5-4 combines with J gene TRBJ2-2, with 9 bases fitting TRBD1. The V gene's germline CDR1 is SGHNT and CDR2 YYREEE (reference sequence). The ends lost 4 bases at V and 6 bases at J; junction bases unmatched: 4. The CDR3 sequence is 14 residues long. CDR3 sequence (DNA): TGTGCCAGCAGCGAGGGACAGGGACCCGGGGAGCTGTTTTTT. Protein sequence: CASSEGQGPGELFF.

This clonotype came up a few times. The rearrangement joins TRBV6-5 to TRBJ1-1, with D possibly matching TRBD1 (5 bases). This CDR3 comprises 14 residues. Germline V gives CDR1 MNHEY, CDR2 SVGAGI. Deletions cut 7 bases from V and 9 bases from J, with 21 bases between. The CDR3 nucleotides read TGTGCCAGCAACCACCGGGGCCCAGGAACGAAAGCTTTCTTT. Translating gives CASNHRGPGTKAFF.

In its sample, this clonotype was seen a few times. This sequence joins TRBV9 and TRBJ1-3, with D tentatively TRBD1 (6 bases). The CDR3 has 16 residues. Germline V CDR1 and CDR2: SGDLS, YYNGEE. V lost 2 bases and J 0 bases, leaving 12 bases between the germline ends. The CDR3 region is CASSVNTGYSGNTIYF. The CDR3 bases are TGTGCCAGCAGCGTTAATACAGGGTACTCTGGAAACACCATATATTTT.

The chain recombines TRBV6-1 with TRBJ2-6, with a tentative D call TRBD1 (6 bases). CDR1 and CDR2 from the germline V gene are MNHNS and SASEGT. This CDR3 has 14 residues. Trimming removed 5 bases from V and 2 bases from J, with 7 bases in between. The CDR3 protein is CASSTGPGANVLTF. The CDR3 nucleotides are TGTGCCAGCAGTACAGGGCCTGGGGCCAACGTCCTGACTTTC.

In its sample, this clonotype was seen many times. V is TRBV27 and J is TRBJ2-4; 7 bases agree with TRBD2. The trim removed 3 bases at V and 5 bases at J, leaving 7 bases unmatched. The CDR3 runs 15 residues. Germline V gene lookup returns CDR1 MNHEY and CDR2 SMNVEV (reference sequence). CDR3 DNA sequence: TGTGCCAGCAGTTTCAGCGGGGACTGGGAAAACATTCAGTACTTC. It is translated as CASSFSGDWENIQYF.

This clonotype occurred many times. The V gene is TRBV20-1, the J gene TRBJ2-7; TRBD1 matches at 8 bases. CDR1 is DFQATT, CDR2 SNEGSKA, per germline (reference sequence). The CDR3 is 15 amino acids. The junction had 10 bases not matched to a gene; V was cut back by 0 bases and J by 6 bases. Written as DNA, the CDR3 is TGCAGTGCTAGAGATTGGTCCCAGGGGGCCGCCGAGCAGTACTTC. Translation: CSARDWSQGAAEQYF.

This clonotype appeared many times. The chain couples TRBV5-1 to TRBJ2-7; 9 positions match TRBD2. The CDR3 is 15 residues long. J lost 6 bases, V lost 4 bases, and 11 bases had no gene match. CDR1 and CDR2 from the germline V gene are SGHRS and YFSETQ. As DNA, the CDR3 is TGCGCCAGCAGCCCAAATAGCGGGAGTTTGTTCGAGCAGTACTTC. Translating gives CASSPNSGSLFEQYF.

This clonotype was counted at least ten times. The CDR3 reads CASSPPGAAIFRSEQFF. The CDR3 nucleotides are TGTGCCAGCAGTCCCCCAGGGGCCGCTATCTTTAGGAGTGAGCAGTTCTTC. The chain has TRBV28 and TRBJ2-1, with D maybe TRBD1 (6 bases). There are 17 residues in the CDR3. Germline V gives CDR1 MDHEN, CDR2 SYDVKM. V shed 5 bases and J shed 9 bases, with 26 bases lying between them.

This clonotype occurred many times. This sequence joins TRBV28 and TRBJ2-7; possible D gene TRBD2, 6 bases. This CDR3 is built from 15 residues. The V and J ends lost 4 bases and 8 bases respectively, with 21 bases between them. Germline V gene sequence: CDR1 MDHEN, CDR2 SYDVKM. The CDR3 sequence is CASSSGSVLAHQQYF. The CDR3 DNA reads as TGTGCCAGCAGTTCCGGTTCAGTACTAGCCCATCAGCAGTACTTC. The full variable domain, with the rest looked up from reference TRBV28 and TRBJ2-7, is DVKVTQSSRYLVKRTGEKVFLECVQDMDHENMFWYRQDPGLGLRLIYFSYDVKMKEKGDIPEGYSVSREKKERFSLILESASTNQTSMYLCASSSGSVLAHQQYFGPGTRLTVT.

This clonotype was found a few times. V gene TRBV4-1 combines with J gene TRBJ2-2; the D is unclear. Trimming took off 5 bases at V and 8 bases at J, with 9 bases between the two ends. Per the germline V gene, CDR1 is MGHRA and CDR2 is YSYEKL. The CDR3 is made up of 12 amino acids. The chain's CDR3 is CASSWTGGELFF. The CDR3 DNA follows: TGCGCCAGCAGCTGGACCGGAGGGGAGCTGTTTTTT.

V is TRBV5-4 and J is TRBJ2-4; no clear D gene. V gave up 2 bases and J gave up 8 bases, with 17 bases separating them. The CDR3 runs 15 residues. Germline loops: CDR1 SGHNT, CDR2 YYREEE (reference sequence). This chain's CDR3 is CASSFSVGLTDIQYF. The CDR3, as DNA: TGTGCCAGCAGCTTTTCGGTGGGGTTGACGGACATTCAGTACTTC. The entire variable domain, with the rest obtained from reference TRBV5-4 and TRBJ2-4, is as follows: ETGVTQSPTHLIKTRGQQVTLRCSSQSGHNTVSWYQQALGQGPQFIFQYYREEENGRGNFPPRFSGLQFPNYSSELNVNALELDDSALYLCASSFSVGLTDIQYFGAGTRLSVL.

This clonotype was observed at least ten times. The CDR3 DNA follows: TGCAGTGCTAGGGTCTCGGGACTAGCGGGAGGGGGCGAGCAGTACTTC. Protein: CSARVSGLAGGGEQYF. The gene calls are TRBV20-1 and TRBJ2-7; 16 positions agree with TRBD2. This CDR3 has 16 amino acids. After removal of 3 bases from V and 6 bases from J, the junction contained 8 bases not matched to a gene. Germline V CDR1 and CDR2: DFQATT, SNEGSKA (reference sequence).

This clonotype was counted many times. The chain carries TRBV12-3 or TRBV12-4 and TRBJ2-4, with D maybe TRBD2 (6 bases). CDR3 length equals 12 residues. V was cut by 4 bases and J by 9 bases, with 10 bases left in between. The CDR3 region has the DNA TGTGCCAGCAGTTGGGGGGTGGGCATTCAGTACTTC. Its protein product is CASSWGVGIQYF.

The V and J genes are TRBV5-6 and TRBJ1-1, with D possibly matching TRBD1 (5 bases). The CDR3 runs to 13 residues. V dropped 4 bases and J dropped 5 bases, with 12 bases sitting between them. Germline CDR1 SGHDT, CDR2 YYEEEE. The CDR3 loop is CASSPGDGTEAFF. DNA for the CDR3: TGTGCCAGCAGCCCGGGGGATGGGACTGAAGCTTTCTTT.

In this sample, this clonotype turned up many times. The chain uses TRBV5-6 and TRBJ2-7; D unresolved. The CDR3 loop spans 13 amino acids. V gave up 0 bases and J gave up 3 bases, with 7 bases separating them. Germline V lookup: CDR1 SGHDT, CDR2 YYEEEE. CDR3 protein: CASSLAGNYEQYF. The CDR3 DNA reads TGTGCCAGCAGCTTGGCCGGCAACTACGAGCAGTACTTC.

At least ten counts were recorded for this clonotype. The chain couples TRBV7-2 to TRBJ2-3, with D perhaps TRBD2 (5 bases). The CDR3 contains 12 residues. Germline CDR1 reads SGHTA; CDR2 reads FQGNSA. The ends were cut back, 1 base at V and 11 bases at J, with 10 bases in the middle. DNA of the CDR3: TGTGCCAGCAGCTTAGGAGGGCCTATGCAGTATTTT. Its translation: CASSLGGPMQYF.

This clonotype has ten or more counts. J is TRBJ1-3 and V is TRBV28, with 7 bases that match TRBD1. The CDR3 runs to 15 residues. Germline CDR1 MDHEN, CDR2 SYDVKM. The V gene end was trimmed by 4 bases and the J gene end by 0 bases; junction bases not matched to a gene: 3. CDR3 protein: CASSSTGPSGNTIYF. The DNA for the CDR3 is TGTGCCAGCAGTTCGACAGGGCCCTCTGGAAACACCATATATTTT.

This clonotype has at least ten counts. CDR3 loop: CASSSVWAGGIPNQPQHF. In DNA form, the CDR3 reads TGTGCCAGCAGTTCGGTGTGGGCAGGGGGGATCCCCAATCAGCCCCAGCATTTT. The chain employs TRBV6-5 and TRBJ1-5; 7 bases line up with TRBD1. Germline CDR1 and CDR2: MNHEY and SVGAGI. The CDR3 is made up of 18 amino acids. V shed 4 bases, J shed 3 bases, and the junction held 15 bases outside the gene matches.

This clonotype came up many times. CDR3 residues: CASSLNAGGNGYTF. CDR3 coding DNA: TGCGCCAGCAGCTTGAACGCAGGGGGCAATGGCTACACCTTC. The V gene is TRBV5-1, the J gene TRBJ1-2; 8 nucleotides line up with TRBD1. CDR3 length: 14 amino acids. The germline V gene encodes CDR1 SGHRS and CDR2 YFSETQ. Trimming cost V 1 base and J 6 bases; bases outside gene matches: 5.

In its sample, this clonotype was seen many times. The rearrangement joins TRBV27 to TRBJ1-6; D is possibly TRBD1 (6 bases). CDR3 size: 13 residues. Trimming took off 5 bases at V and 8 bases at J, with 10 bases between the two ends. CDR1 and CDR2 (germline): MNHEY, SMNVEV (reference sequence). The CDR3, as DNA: TGTGCCAGCAGTCCAGACAGGCATTCACCCCTCCACTTT. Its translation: CASSPDRHSPLHF.

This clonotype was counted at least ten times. The CDR3 protein is CASSSSGTPNSPLHF. Here the CDR3 DNA reads TGTGCCAGCAGCTCATCCGGGACACCAAATTCACCCCTCCACTTT. V gene TRBV12-3 or TRBV12-4 combines with J gene TRBJ1-6; D possibly corresponds to TRBD1 (6 bases). The CDR3 consists of 15 residues. The V and J ends lost 6 bases and 7 bases respectively, with 16 bases between them.

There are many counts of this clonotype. CDR3 sequence reads: CASKDTSGFSGNTIYF. CDR3 DNA sequence: TGTGCCAGCAAGGATACCTCCGGGTTCTCTGGAAACACCATATATTTT. The chain joins TRBV28 to TRBJ1-3; D remains unclear. Germline CDR1 MDHEN, CDR2 SYDVKM. The CDR3 runs to 16 residues. The ends were cut back, 7 bases at V and 0 bases at J, with 16 bases in the middle.

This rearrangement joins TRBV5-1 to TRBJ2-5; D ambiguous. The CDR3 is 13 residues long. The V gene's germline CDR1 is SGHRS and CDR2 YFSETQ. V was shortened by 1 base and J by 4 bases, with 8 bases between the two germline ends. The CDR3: CASSLSAGETQYF. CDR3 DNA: TGCGCCAGCAGCTTGTCGGCAGGAGAGACCCAGTACTTC.

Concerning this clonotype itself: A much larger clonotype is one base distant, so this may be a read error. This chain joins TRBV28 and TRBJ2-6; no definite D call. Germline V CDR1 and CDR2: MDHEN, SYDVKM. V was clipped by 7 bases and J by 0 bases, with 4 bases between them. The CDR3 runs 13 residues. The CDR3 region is CASIPSGANVLTF. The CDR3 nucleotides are TGTGCCAGCATACCCTCTGGGGCCAACGTCCTGACTTTC.

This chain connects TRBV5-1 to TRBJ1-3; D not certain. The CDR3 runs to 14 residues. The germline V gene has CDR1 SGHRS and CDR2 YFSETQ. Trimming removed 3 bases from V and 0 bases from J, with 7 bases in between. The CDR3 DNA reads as TGCGCCAGCAGCTGGGGAAACTCTGGAAACACCATATATTTT. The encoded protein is CASSWGNSGNTIYF.